Here is one T cell receptor beta chain with its context. Its antigen is still unknown. The data originate from a study of cytomegalovirus exposure and HLA in healthy donors. Study conclusions and caveats: Upon later analysis, HLA-associated TCR beta chains proved more clonally expanded than other, equally common chains.

Primers included in the PCR were 60 Vbeta and 13 Jbeta primers. Original handling: In a later analysis, the count reached roughly 80 million unique TCR beta chains, with 10 million to 11 million shared. The data were produced by immunoSEQ multiplex PCR, yet TCRdb's version contains in-frame clones alone and is incomplete. V, J and clone size reflect that table, while D and trimming were determined from the DNA. The data show some 190,000 clones, over 65% seen once. The donors comprised healthy bone marrow donors. The origin of this receptor is a man younger than 30 in good health and CMV-seronegative. The sample consisted of PBMCs.

The CDR3: CASSATGDGGYTF. The CDR3 DNA sequence: TGTGCCAGCAGCGCGACAGGGGATGGCGGCTACACCTTC. This chain joins TRBV13 and TRBJ1-2; 8 nucleotides line up with TRBD1. CDR3 length: 13 amino acids. Germline V gives CDR1 PRHDT, CDR2 FYEKMQ (reference sequence). Trimming took 5 bases from V and 8 from J; bases not matched to a gene: 7.